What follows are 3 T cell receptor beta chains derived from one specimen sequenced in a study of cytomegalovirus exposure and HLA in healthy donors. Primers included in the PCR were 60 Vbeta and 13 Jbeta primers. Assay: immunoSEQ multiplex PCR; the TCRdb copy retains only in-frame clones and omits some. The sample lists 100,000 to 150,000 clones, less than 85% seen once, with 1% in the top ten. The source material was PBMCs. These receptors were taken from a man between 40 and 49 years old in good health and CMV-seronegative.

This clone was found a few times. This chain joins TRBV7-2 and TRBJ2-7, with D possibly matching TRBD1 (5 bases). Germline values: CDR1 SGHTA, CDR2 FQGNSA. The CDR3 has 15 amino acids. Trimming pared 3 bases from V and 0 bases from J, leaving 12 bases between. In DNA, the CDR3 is TGTGCCAGCAGCTTGGGGCAGTCTCTCTCCTACGAGCAGTACTTC. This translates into CASSLGQSLSYEQYF.

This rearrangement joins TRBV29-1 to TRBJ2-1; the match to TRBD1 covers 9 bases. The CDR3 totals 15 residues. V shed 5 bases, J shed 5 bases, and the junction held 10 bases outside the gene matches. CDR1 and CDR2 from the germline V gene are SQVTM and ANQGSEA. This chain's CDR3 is CSVLPSRTGDNEQFF. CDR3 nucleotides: TGCAGCGTTTTACCATCACGGACAGGGGACAATGAGCAGTTCTTC.

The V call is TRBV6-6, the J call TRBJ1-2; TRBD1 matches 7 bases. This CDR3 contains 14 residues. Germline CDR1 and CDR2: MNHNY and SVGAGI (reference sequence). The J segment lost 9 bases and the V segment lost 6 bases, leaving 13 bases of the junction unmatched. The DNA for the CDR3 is TGTGCCAGCAGCCCCCACGACAGGGACGGGAGCTACACCTTC. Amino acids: CASSPHDRDGSYTF.